A single sample is the source of the 14 T cell receptor beta chains below, sequenced in a study of long-term antiretroviral therapy in people with HIV. An immunoSEQ assay, version v3.0, was performed at survey level. Assay: immunoSEQ multiplex PCR; the TCRdb copy retains only in-frame clones and omits some. The table lists some 20,000 clones, approximately 84% of them singletons, with about 8% in the top ten. The specimen comprised unsorted PBMCs, sampled 0.9 years after starting antiretroviral therapy. Source of these receptors: a man younger than 30 with HIV.

The chain joins TRBV5-6 to TRBJ2-1; D remains ambiguous. CDR3 length equals 13 residues. Per germline, CDR1 SGHDT and CDR2 YYEEEE. V was pared by 0 bases and J by 3 bases, with 4 bases between. CDR3 bases: TGTGCCAGCAGCTTGGGCAACTACAATGAGCAGTTCTTC. Its translation: CASSLGNYNEQFF. Based on the CDR3 plus reference TRBV5-6 and TRBJ2-1, the full variable domain is DAGVTQSPTHLIKTRGQQVTLRCSPKSGHDTVSWYQQALGQGPQFIFQYYEEEERQRGNFPDRFSGHQFPNYSSELNVNALLLGDSALYLCASSLGNYNEQFFGPGTRLTVL.

The table lists this clone with a few counts. The chain couples TRBV2 to TRBJ1-2; a possible D gene is TRBD1 (6 bases). V lost 6 bases and J lost 0, with 14 bases in between. Germline CDR1 and CDR2: SNHLY and FYNNEI. The CDR3 loop spans 15 amino acids. The CDR3 here is CASSPGQSANYGYTF. Here the CDR3 DNA reads TGTGCCAGCAGCCCCGGACAGTCAGCTAACTATGGCTACACCTTC.

The J gene is TRBJ1-2, the V gene TRBV9, with a possible D match to TRBD1 (5 bases). Germline V gives CDR1 SGDLS, CDR2 YYNGEE. This CDR3 comprises 14 residues. Trimming shortened V by 0 bases and J by 4 bases, and 10 bases separated the two germline ends. The CDR3 sequence: CASSVGTGPYGYTF. The CDR3 DNA sequence: TGTGCCAGCAGCGTAGGAACAGGACCCTATGGCTACACCTTC. The whole variable domain, filled in from reference TRBV9 and TRBJ1-2, reads DSGVTQTPKHLITATGQRVTLRCSPRSGDLSVYWYQQSLDQGLQFLIQYYNGEERAKGNILERFSAQQFPDLHSELNLSSLELGDSALYFCASSVGTGPYGYTFGSGTRLTVV.

The chain combines TRBV6-6 with TRBJ1-4; unclear D gene. The CDR3 has 13 residues. CDR1 and CDR2 from the germline V gene are MNHNY and SVGAGI (reference sequence). V lost 5 bases to trimming and J lost 8 bases, with 12 bases between them. The CDR3 DNA sequence: TGTGCCAGCAGTATGCCGATAGAGGAAAAACTGTTTTTT. It translates to CASSMPIEEKLFF.

The chain joins TRBV29-1 to TRBJ2-5, with TRBD2 matching 8 bases. CDR3 length equals 14 residues. The junction had 4 bases not matched to a gene; V was cut back by 4 bases and J by 0 bases. The germline V gene has CDR1 SQVTM and CDR2 ANQGSEA. The CDR3 loop is CSVASGGNQETQYF. Written as DNA, the CDR3 is TGCAGCGTTGCCAGCGGGGGAAACCAAGAGACCCAGTACTTC.

This clone was picked up one time. The J gene is TRBJ2-3, the V gene TRBV7-9; D unclear. V dropped 4 bases and J dropped 2 bases, with 4 bases sitting between them. The CDR3 length is 12 residues. The germline V gene encodes CDR1 SEHNR and CDR2 FQNEAQ (reference sequence). The CDR3 DNA reads TGTGCCAGCAGCTCCAACACAGATACGCAGTATTTT. It yields the protein CASSSNTDTQYF.

The chain couples TRBV9 to TRBJ1-1; TRBD1 agrees at 8 bases. The CDR3 has 18 residues. With 3 bases clipped from V and 3 bases from J, the junction kept 16 bases outside the gene matches. Germline values: CDR1 SGDLS, CDR2 YYNGEE. CDR3 nucleotides: TGTGCCAGCAGCGCATACCCCGGGACAGGCTTAATGGACACTGAAGCTTTCTTT. Residues: CASSAYPGTGLMDTEAFF.

This clone has just a few counts. V and J are TRBV13 and TRBJ1-2; TRBD1 matches 7 bases. Looked up from germline, CDR1 is PRHDT and CDR2 is FYEKMQ (reference sequence). This CDR3 has 12 amino acids. V lost 5 bases, J lost 13 bases, and 10 bases stayed unmatched. This CDR3 is CASSRGTAAGTF. As DNA, the CDR3 is TGTGCCAGCAGCCGAGGGACAGCCGCGGGCACCTTC. The full variable domain, rest sourced from reference TRBV13 and TRBJ1-2, is AAGVIQSPRHLIKEKRETATLKCYPIPRHDTVYWYQQGPGQDPQFLISFYEKMQSDKGSIPDRFSAQQFSDYHSELNMSSLELGDSALYFCASSRGTAAGTFGSGTRLTVV.

CDR3 sequence (DNA): TGCGCCAGCAGCCTCCTTCCCCCCCCAGCGGGGGAATTCCAAGAGACCCAGTACTTC. This gives the protein CASSLLPPPAGEFQETQYF. The chain couples TRBV4-1 to TRBJ2-5; 8 bases are shared with TRBD2. There are 19 residues in the CDR3. Germline lookup yields CDR1 MGHRA and CDR2 YSYEKL. With 4 bases clipped from V and 1 base from J, the junction kept 17 bases outside the gene matches.

V gene TRBV10-3 combines with J gene TRBJ2-3; D not resolved. The CDR3 has 14 residues. Trimming shortened V by 3 bases and J by 6 bases, and 13 bases separated the two germline ends. Germline CDR1 and CDR2: ENHRY and SYGVKD. CDR3 sequence reads: CAISEAVASDTQYF. The CDR3 bases are TGTGCCATCAGTGAAGCCGTCGCTTCGGATACGCAGTATTTT.

J is TRBJ1-5 and V is TRBV6-1; D is unresolved. This CDR3 contains 14 residues. Germline loops: CDR1 MNHNS, CDR2 SASEGT. The V end lost 8 bases, the J end lost 2 bases, and 13 bases lay between the germline ends. The CDR3 region has the DNA TGTGCCAGCCTAATACGTTTAGGCAATCAGCCCCAGCATTTT. This encodes CASLIRLGNQPQHF.

The V and J genes are TRBV7-8 and TRBJ2-7; no firm D call. There are 14 residues in the CDR3. The V end lost 1 base, the J end lost 3 bases, and 10 bases lay between the germline ends. CDR1 SGHVS and CDR2 FQNEAQ come from the germline V gene. CDR3 bases: TGTGCCAGCAGCTTAGAGGTACCAAGCTACGAGCAGTACTTC. Its protein product is CASSLEVPSYEQYF.

The chain uses TRBV19 and TRBJ1-1; possible D gene TRBD1, 5 bases. CDR3 length equals 11 residues. CDR1 LNHDA and CDR2 SQIVND come from the germline V gene (reference sequence). With 7 bases removed from V and 11 bases from J, the gap between germline ends came to 14 bases. CDR3 loop: CASMGGARAFF. The CDR3 DNA reads as TGTGCCAGTATGGGCGGGGCTAGGGCTTTCTTT.

This clone was counted a few times. The chain carries TRBV10-3 and TRBJ1-2; tentative D call: TRBD1 (6 bases). V shed 9 bases and J shed 0 bases, with 14 bases lying between them. This CDR3 is 14 amino acids long. In germline, CDR1 is ENHRY, CDR2 SYGVKD. The CDR3 reads CAIGGDTANYGYTF. CDR3 bases: TGTGCCATTGGGGGGGACACGGCTAACTATGGCTACACCTTC.